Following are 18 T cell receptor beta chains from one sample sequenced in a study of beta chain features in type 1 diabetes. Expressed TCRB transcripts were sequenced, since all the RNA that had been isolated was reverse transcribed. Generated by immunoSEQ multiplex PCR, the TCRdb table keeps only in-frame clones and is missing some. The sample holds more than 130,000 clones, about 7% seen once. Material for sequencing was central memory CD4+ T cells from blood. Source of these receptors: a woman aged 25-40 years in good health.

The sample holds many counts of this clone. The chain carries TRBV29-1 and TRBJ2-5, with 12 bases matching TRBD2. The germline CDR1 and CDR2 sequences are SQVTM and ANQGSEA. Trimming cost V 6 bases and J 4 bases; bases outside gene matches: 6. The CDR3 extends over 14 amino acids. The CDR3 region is CSVYGLAGLETQYF. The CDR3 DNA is TGCAGCGTCTACGGACTAGCGGGATTAGAGACCCAGTACTTC.

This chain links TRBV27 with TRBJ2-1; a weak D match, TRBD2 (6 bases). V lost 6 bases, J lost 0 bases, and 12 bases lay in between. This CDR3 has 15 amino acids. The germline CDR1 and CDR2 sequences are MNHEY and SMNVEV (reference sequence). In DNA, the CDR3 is TGTGCCAGCAGCGTGGACGGGAGCTCCTACAATGAGCAGTTCTTC. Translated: CASSVDGSSYNEQFF.

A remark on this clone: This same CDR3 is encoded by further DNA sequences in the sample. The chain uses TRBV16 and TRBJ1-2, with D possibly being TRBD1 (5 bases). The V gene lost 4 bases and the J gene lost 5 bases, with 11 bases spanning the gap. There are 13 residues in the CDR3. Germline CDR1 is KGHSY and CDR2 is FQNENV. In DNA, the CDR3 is TGTGCCAGCAGCCCGAGAACAGGATATGGCTACACCTTC. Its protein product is CASSPRTGYGYTF.

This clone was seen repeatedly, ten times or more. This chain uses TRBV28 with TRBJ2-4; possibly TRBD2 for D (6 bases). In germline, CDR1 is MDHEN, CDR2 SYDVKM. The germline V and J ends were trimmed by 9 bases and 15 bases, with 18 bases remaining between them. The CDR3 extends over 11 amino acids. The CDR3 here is CASSTGTSRYF. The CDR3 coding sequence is TGTGCCAGTTCCACCGGGACTTCTAGGTACTTC.

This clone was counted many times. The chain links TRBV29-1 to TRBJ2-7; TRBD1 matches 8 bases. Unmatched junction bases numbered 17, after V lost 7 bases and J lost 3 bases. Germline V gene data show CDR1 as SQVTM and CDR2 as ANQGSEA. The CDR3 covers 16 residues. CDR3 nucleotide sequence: TGCAGCGCCGGGACAGGTGTCGGGTCTGATTTCTACGAGCAGTACTTC. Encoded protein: CSAGTGVGSDFYEQYF.

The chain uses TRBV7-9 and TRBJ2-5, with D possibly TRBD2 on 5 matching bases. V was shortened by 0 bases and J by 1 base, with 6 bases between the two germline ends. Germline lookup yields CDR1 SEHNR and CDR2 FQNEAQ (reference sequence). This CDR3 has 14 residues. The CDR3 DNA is TGTGCCAGCAGCTTAGCTAGCGCCCAAGAGACCCAGTACTTC. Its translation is CASSLASAQETQYF.

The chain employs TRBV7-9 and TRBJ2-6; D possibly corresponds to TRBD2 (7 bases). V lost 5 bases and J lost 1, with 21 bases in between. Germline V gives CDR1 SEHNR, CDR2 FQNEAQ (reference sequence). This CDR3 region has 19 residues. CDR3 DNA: TGTGCCAGCAGCCAGCCCCCGGGGGCGGGAGAGTCTGGGGCCAACGTCCTGACTTTC. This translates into CASSQPPGAGESGANVLTF.

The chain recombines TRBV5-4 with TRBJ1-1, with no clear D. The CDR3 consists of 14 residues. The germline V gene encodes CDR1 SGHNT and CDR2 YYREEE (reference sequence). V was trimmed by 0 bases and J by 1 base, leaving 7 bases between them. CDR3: CASSLGQANTEAFF. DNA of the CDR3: TGTGCCAGCAGCTTGGGTCAGGCGAACACTGAAGCTTTCTTT.

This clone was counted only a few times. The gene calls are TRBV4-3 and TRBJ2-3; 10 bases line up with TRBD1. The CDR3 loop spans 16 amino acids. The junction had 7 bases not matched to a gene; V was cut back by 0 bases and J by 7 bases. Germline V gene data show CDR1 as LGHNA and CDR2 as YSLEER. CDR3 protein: CASSQDGTGDTHTQYF. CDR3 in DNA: TGCGCCAGCAGCCAAGACGGGACAGGGGATACCCATACGCAGTATTTT.

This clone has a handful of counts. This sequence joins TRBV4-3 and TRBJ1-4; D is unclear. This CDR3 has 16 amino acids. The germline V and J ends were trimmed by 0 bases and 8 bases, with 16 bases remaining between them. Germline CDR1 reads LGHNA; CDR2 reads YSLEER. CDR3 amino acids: CASSQDDLRGLEKLFF. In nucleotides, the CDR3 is TGCGCCAGCAGCCAAGATGACCTACGGGGTCTAGAAAAACTGTTTTTT.

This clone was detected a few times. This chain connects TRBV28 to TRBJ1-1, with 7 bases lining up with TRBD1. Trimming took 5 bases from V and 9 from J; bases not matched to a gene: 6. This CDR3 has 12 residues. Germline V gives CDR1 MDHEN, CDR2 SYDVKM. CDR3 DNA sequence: TGTGCCAGCAGTAACGACAGGGTGAAAGCTTTCTTT. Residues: CASSNDRVKAFF.

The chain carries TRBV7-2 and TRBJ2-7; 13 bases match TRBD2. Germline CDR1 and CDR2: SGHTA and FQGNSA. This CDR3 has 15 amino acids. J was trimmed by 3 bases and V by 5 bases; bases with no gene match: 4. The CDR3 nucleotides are TGTGCCAGCAGCCCTGGGACTAGCGGGGACTACGAGCAGTACTTC. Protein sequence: CASSPGTSGDYEQYF.

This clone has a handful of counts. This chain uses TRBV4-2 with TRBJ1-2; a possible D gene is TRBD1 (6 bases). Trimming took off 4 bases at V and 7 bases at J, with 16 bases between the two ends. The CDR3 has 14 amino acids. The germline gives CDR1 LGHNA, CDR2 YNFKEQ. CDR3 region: CASSLPDSRSGYTF. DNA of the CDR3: TGTGCCAGCAGCCTACCGGACAGCAGAAGTGGCTACACCTTC.

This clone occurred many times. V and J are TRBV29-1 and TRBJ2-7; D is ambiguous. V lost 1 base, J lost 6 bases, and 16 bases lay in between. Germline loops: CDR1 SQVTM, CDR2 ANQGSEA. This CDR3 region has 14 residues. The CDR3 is CSVEGETRSSEQYF. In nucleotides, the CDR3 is TGCAGCGTTGAAGGAGAGACAAGGTCGTCCGAGCAGTACTTC.

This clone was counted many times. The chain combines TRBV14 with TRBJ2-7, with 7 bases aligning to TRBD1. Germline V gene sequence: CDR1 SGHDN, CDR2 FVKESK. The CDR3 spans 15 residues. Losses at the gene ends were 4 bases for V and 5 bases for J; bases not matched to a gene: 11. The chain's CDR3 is CASSRLGDSFHEQYF. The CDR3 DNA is TGTGCCAGCAGCCGCCTAGGGGACAGTTTCCACGAGCAGTACTTC.

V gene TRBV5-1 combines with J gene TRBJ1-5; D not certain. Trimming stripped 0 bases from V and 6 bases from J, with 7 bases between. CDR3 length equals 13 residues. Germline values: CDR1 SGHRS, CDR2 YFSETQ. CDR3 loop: CASSLGEAQPQHF. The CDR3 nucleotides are TGCGCCAGCAGCTTGGGGGAGGCTCAGCCCCAGCATTTT.

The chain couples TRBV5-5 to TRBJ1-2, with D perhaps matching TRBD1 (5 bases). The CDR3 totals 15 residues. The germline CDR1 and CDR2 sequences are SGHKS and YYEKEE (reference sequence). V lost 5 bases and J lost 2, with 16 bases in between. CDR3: CASSRKETENYGYTF. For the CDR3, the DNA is TGTGCCAGCAGTCGTAAAGAGACAGAAAACTATGGCTACACCTTC.

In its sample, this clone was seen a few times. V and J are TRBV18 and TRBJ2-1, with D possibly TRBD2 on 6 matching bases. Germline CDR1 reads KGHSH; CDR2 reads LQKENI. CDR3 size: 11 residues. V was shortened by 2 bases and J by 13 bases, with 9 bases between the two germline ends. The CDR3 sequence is CASSPGEVQFF. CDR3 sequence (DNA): TGTGCCAGCTCACCAGGGGAGGTTCAGTTCTTC.